The 22 T cell receptor beta chains given below trace back to one sample, sequenced in a study of response to subunit inactivated influenza vaccine. TCRdb re-analysed the RT-PCR reads in MiXCR, keeping a single row per CDR3 protein. Among more than 450,000 distinct CDR3 sequences listed, around 8% were seen once. Here the sequenced sample was PBMCs from blood, taken around 2 years after vaccination. The receptors were gathered from a man between 50 and 69 years old who received an inactivated influenza vaccine.

This clonotype was seen at least ten times. V is TRBV7-2 and J is TRBJ2-1, with 10 bases lining up with TRBD1. Germline CDR1 and CDR2: SGHTA and FQGNSA. After removal of 4 bases from V and 8 bases from J, the junction contained 5 bases not matched to a gene. This CDR3 is 14 amino acids long. The CDR3: CASSSGQGFHEQFF. CDR3 DNA: TGTGCCAGCAGCTCGGGACAGGGGTTCCATGAGCAGTTCTTC.

In this sample, this clonotype turned up a few times. The chain couples TRBV30 to TRBJ1-4; D possibly corresponds to TRBD1 (5 bases). The CDR3 is 13 amino acids. The germline V and J ends were trimmed by 2 bases and 6 bases, with 10 bases remaining between them. The V gene's germline CDR1 is GTSNPN and CDR2 SVGIG (reference sequence). CDR3 region: CAWSPGLDEKLFF. The CDR3 DNA sequence: TGTGCCTGGAGTCCGGGACTTGATGAAAAACTGTTTTTT.

In this sample, this clonotype turned up many times. V is TRBV6-2 or TRBV6-3 and J is TRBJ2-2, with 9 bases that match TRBD2. CDR3 length equals 18 residues. V was clipped by 6 bases and J by 0 bases; unmatched bases: 11. Germline V gene data show CDR1 as MNHEY and CDR2 as SVGEGT. The CDR3 sequence: CASSLPYSGGTNTGELFF. The CDR3 nucleotides read TGTGCCAGCAGCCTCCCGTACAGCGGGGGGACGAACACCGGGGAGCTGTTTTTT.

The rearrangement uses TRBV6-2 or TRBV6-3 and TRBJ2-4, with D maybe TRBD1 (6 bases). Trimming pared 0 bases from V and 13 bases from J, leaving 13 bases between. Germline loops: CDR1 MNHEY, CDR2 SVGEGT. The CDR3 totals 13 residues. The CDR3 DNA is TGTGCCAGCAGTTACTCGACAGGACTGGAACAGTACTTC. This gives the protein CASSYSTGLEQYF.

V and J are TRBV5-6 and TRBJ2-1; 9 bases are a match to TRBD1. With 0 bases clipped from V and 9 bases from J, the junction kept 7 bases outside the gene matches. The CDR3 is 15 amino acids. The germline CDR1 and CDR2 sequences are SGHDT and YYEEEE. This chain's CDR3 is CASSLVLQGAGEQFF. Here the CDR3 DNA reads TGTGCCAGCAGCTTGGTTTTACAGGGGGCGGGTGAGCAGTTCTTC.

This clonotype was seen only a few times. The chain joins TRBV20-1 to TRBJ1-2; tentative D call: TRBD1 (5 bases). The ends were cut back, 6 bases at V and 4 bases at J, with 15 bases in the middle. The CDR3 sequence is 13 residues long. Per germline, CDR1 DFQATT and CDR2 SNEGSKA (reference sequence). The CDR3: CSAPDTTGYGYTF. For the CDR3, the DNA is TGCAGTGCCCCGGACACGACGGGCTATGGCTACACCTTC.

This clonotype was seen many times. The chain recombines TRBV29-1 with TRBJ2-7, with 13 bases identical to TRBD2. CDR1 SQVTM and CDR2 ANQGSEA come from the germline V gene. V gave up 6 bases and J gave up 6 bases; unmatched junction bases: 14. The CDR3 consists of 16 residues. CDR3 amino acids: CSVLPAWTSGRGEQYF. The DNA of the CDR3 is TGCAGCGTACTCCCCGCCTGGACTAGCGGGAGAGGCGAGCAGTACTTC.

V is TRBV20-1 and J is TRBJ2-3; no firm D call. V dropped 0 bases and J dropped 6 bases, with 16 bases sitting between them. CDR1 is DFQATT and CDR2 is SNEGSKA in the germline V gene (reference sequence). This CDR3 comprises 15 residues. The CDR3 DNA is TGCAGTGCTAGAGATGGGTTAAGGGTTACGGATACGCAGTATTTT. Translation gives CSARDGLRVTDTQYF.

This sequence joins TRBV9 and TRBJ2-2; TRBD2 aligns across 10 bases. Germline CDR1 reads SGDLS; CDR2 reads YYNGEE. V lost 0 bases, J lost 4 bases, and 3 bases stayed unmatched. The length of the CDR3 is 16 residues. As DNA, the CDR3 is TGTGCCAGCAGCGTAGACAGCGGGAGGGTCACCGGGGAGCTGTTTTTT. Protein sequence: CASSVDSGRVTGELFF. Supplemented by reference TRBV9 and TRBJ2-2, the full variable domain reads DSGVTQTPKHLITATGQRVTLRCSPRSGDLSVYWYQQSLDQGLQFLIQYYNGEERAKGNILERFSAQQFPDLHSELNLSSLELGDSALYFCASSVDSGRVTGELFFGEGSRLTVL.

The CDR3, as DNA: TGCAGTGCTACAGGGGCAGGGCTCGGGAACACTGAAGCTTTCTTT. It translates to CSATGAGLGNTEAFF. The chain has TRBV20-1 and TRBJ1-1, with a possible D match to TRBD1 (6 bases). The V gene lost 4 bases and the J gene lost 1 base, with 16 bases spanning the gap. In germline, CDR1 is DFQATT, CDR2 SNEGSKA (reference sequence). The CDR3 sequence is 15 residues long.

This clonotype has more than one count but fewer than ten. The chain has TRBV4-3 and TRBJ1-2; D not certain. Germline V gene sequence: CDR1 LGHNA, CDR2 YSLEER. Trimming removed 0 bases at V and 4 bases at J, with 6 bases between. The CDR3 length is 13 residues. The CDR3 reads CASSQDPRYGYTF. The CDR3 nucleotides read TGCGCCAGCAGCCAAGATCCCCGCTATGGCTACACCTTC.

This clonotype was recorded at least ten times. J is TRBJ2-3 and V is TRBV4-3; 12 bases fit TRBD2. The V and J ends lost 0 bases and 7 bases, in that order; junction bases with no gene match: 14. This CDR3 is built from 19 residues. Germline CDR1 and CDR2: LGHNA and YSLEER. The CDR3 region is CASSQEWTSGMGSANTQYF. Written as DNA, the CDR3 is TGCGCCAGCAGCCAAGAATGGACTAGCGGGATGGGTTCGGCTAATACGCAGTATTTT.

This clonotype was recorded at least ten times. The chain couples TRBV20-1 to TRBJ1-5, with 9 bases that match TRBD1. The ends lost 1 base at V and 1 base at J; junction bases unmatched: 2. The length of the CDR3 is 15 residues. Germline V lookup: CDR1 DFQATT, CDR2 SNEGSKA (reference sequence). As DNA, the CDR3 is TGCAGTGCTAGAGGGGACAGGGTAAGCAATCAGCCCCAGCATTTT. Its translation is CSARGDRVSNQPQHF.

As regards this clonotype: A much larger clone lies a single base off, so this may be a read error. The chain links TRBV27 to TRBJ1-1; D remains unclear. The CDR3 loop spans 13 amino acids. Germline lookup yields CDR1 MNHEY and CDR2 SMNVEV (reference sequence). V lost 4 bases, J lost 8 bases, and 14 bases lay in between. Written as DNA, the CDR3 is TGTGCCAGCAGTTCGACATATAAGTACGAAGCTTTCTTT. Translating gives CASSSTYKYEAFF.

This clonotype was observed many times. The chain is built from TRBV7-8 and TRBJ2-6; TRBD1 matches 7 bases. CDR3 length: 16 residues. In germline, CDR1 is SGHVS, CDR2 FQNEAQ. Unmatched junction bases numbered 5, after V lost 5 bases and J lost 1 base. CDR3 in DNA: TGTGCCAGCAGCCGACAGGGATTTTCTGGGGCCAACGTCCTGACTTTC. Translating gives CASSRQGFSGANVLTF.

Ten or more counts support this clonotype. The V and J genes are TRBV12-3 or TRBV12-4 and TRBJ1-2, with no clear D. The CDR3 is made up of 12 amino acids. Trimming removed 6 bases at V and 3 bases at J, with 8 bases between. The CDR3 protein is CASSLLDYGYTF. The DNA of the CDR3 is TGTGCCAGCAGCTTACTTGACTATGGCTACACCTTC.

The CDR3 reads CASSLDLASNEQFF. The CDR3 DNA follows: TGTGCCAGCAGCTTAGATCTAGCATCGAATGAGCAGTTCTTC. This chain connects TRBV13 to TRBJ2-1; D might be TRBD2 (5 bases). V dropped 1 base and J dropped 7 bases, with 11 bases sitting between them. In germline, CDR1 is PRHDT, CDR2 FYEKMQ (reference sequence). The CDR3 totals 14 residues. Based on the CDR3 plus reference TRBV13 and TRBJ2-1, the full variable domain is AAGVIQSPRHLIKEKRETATLKCYPIPRHDTVYWYQQGPGQDPQFLISFYEKMQSDKGSIPDRFSAQQFSDYHSELNMSSLELGDSALYFCASSLDLASNEQFFGPGTRLTVL.

This clonotype was counted a few times. This sequence joins TRBV29-1 and TRBJ2-5; D possibly corresponds to TRBD1 (5 bases). V shed 4 bases and J shed 1 base, with 13 bases lying between them. This CDR3 has 14 amino acids. Germline V lookup: CDR1 SQVTM, CDR2 ANQGSEA. CDR3 coding DNA: TGCAGCGTTGGGGGCAGACAAACCCAAGAGACCCAGTACTTC. Protein sequence: CSVGGRQTQETQYF.

This clonotype has a handful of counts. The gene calls are TRBV20-1 and TRBJ1-6; 8 nucleotides align to TRBD1. V lost 3 bases and J lost 9; bases outside the gene matches: 7. The CDR3 covers 14 residues. The germline V gene has CDR1 DFQATT and CDR2 SNEGSKA (reference sequence). CDR3 sequence reads: CSARSGQGSSPLHF. Written as DNA, the CDR3 is TGCAGTGCTAGGAGCGGACAGGGTAGTTCACCCCTCCACTTT.

This clonotype has a count of ten or more. CDR3 nucleotide sequence: TGTGCCAGCAGTCTACGGACCTATCTGAACACTGAAGCTTTCTTT. It is translated as CASSLRTYLNTEAFF. V usage is TRBV12-3 or TRBV12-4 and J usage is TRBJ1-1; no clear D gene. This CDR3 comprises 15 residues. Trimming removed 5 bases at V and 0 bases at J, with 13 bases between.

This clonotype was observed at least ten times. The V call is TRBV28, the J call TRBJ2-2; perhaps D is TRBD1 or TRBD2 (6 bases each). Germline-derived CDR1 and CDR2 are MDHEN and SYDVKM. The V end was cut by 2 bases, the J end by 1 base, with 8 bases between. The CDR3 is 15 amino acids. The CDR3 sequence is CASSLRGQNTGELFF. The CDR3 bases are TGTGCCAGCAGTTTACGGGGGCAGAACACCGGGGAGCTGTTTTTT.

CDR3 nucleotides: TGTGCCAGCAGCTCGCGGGCGGCAACATCCGATCGCAATGAGCAGTTCTTC. Translating it yields CASSSRAATSDRNEQFF. The gene calls are TRBV7-9 and TRBJ2-1; D may be TRBD2 (5 bases). The CDR3 totals 17 residues. Looked up from germline, CDR1 is SEHNR and CDR2 is FQNEAQ (reference sequence). Deletions cut 4 bases from V and 6 bases from J, with 22 bases between.